This TCR beta chain originates from a study of identical twins. Study-wide results and caveats: The study found weaker excess twin sharing in beta out-of-frame sequences.

The CDR3 is 16 residues long. With 6 bases clipped from V and 5 bases from J, the junction kept 7 bases outside the gene matches. Germline CDR1 reads SNHLY; CDR2 reads FYNNEI. A universal primer site was created by template switching, with the cDNA bearing unique molecular identifiers. Each CDR3 protein gets one entry after TCRdb re-called the 5' RACE reads with MiXCR. Seen here are a few hundred thousand distinct CDR3 sequences, 12% observed once, and the top ten hold under 4.5%. In regard to this clonotype: The target antigen is unknown.

Another study also made use of these data, one on yellow fever vaccine responses in identical twins.

This receptor was identified in a woman between 18 and 30 years old in good health. V gene TRBV2 combines with J gene TRBJ2-1; 13 nucleotides align to TRBD2. Sequencing was carried out using memory (CD45RO+) T cells sorted from blood. The CDR3 reads CASRRLAGGGHNEQFF. The CDR3 bases are TGTGCCAGCAGGCGACTAGCGGGGGGCGGACACAATGAGCAGTTCTTC.